This TCR beta chain was identified in a study of T cells in Graves' hyperthyroidism and ophthalmopathy (dated by TCRdb to between 2017 and 2020). At the level of the whole study: A discovery cohort of about a hundred patients, about 44 with Graves' ophthalmopathy and fewer than 65 with stable Graves' hyperthyroidism, was used to find distinguishing TCR V-J signatures. Prospective prediction of ophthalmopathy was tested in an independent validation cohort consisting of 18 hyperthyroidism patients and 15 to 17 patients who later progressed to ophthalmopathy. For training and testing, the 100 or so patients in the discovery cohort were randomly divided in a 7:3 ratio. The study also compared thyroid tissue and blood T-cell repertoires from 5 to 7 Graves' hyperthyroidism patients. Once sampling was done, hyperthyroidism patients were given methimazole at a starting dose of 30 mg daily, whereas ophthalmopathy patients were given high-dose intravenous methylprednisolone. According to the paper, TCR Vbeta CDR3 sequencing was carried out on about 140 peripheral blood samples, which came from fewer than 50 ophthalmopathy, approximately 72 hyperthyroidism and about 17 progressor patients.

Including the terminal cysteine and phenylalanine, the CDR3 comprises 10 residues. Only the CDR3 region is kept as DNA, spanning 30 bases read in frame from base 1. V drops 7 bases and J drops 8 bases, leaving 8 bases in between. The germline V gene gives CDR1 as SNHLY and CDR2 as FYNNEI. Stable Graves' hyperthyroidism was defined as the absence of progression to ophthalmopathy over 18 months of follow-up. Hyperthyroidism patients were newly diagnosed, had a disease duration of under 2 months, and were aged 18 to 65 years. The study excluded patients with uncontrolled infections, other autoimmune diseases, pregnancy or lactation. Diagnoses were based on clinical symptoms, serum thyroxine and TRAb, thyroid ultrasound and orbital computed tomography. Total RNA was extracted using Trizol reagent, and RNA quality was assessed on an Agilent 2100 Bioanalyzer. Amplification of TCR beta CDR3 regions was carried out from RNA transcripts. A first-round RT-PCR of the TCR CDR3 used the HTBI primer set with the Qiagen OneStep RT-PCR kit. A second multiplex PCR round built the libraries, followed by size selection and purification. Paired-end sequencing of the libraries was performed with 100 bp reads on an Illumina HiSeq2000. The study's own analysis went as follows. SOAPnuke was used to process the raw data, with reads discarded if the reads contained adapters or uncalled bases, had a mean Phred below 15, or lacked an exact constant-primer or identifier match. High-quality paired reads were merged with COPE v1.2.5, and unique nucleotide sequences were defined as clonotypes. MiTCR v1.1 was used to align the clonotypes against IMGT TRBV, TRBD and TRBJ reference segments. The analysis was restricted to V-J combinations with a frequency above 0.0001, which together covered 99.2% of the repertoires. The TCS score was defined as F50 (clonal expansion) divided by E x V (chaos), with BLOSUM62-based TCRdist calculated between CDR3 peptides within each V-J. Welch's t-statistics and random forest reduced roughly 540 V-J features to 13, which were used in a naive Bayes classifier (R e1071). Thyroid-blood repertoire similarity was quantified with the Morisita-Horn index. The raw public reads went through TCRdb reprocessing: fastp at Q25, MiXCR clone calling, in-frame beta chains kept. CDR3 protein sequences are deduplicated, and each keeps its most common genes and DNA. In this record, the V and J calls reflect TCRdb's handling and not the investigators' own analysis. The sample data list fewer than 750,000 distinct CDR3 sequences, and around 46% of these were observed just once. Of the sample, around 7.7% falls within the top ten clones.

This clonotype was counted a few times. Its recognized antigen is unknown. No base quality values were provided; no much bigger clone lies one nucleotide off. What the work shows at the level of the full study, not this receptor alone: In validation, the model predicted progression to ophthalmopathy with approximately 71% sensitivity and less than 80% specificity, a median of about six months before onset. Most expanded thyroid clonotypes (frequency above 0.001) were also detected in blood, suggesting blood repertoires may reflect thyroid immune responses. In cross-validation, a model built on a 13 V-J signature told ophthalmopathy apart from stable hyperthyroidism with approximately 91% sensitivity and about 81% specificity, and in testing the same model reached 80%/75%. No statistical method was used to fix the sample size in advance, and group allocation was not hidden from the investigators.

The chain is made from TRBV2 and TRBJ1-1, with the identity of the D gene unclear. The clonotype comes from a woman younger than 35 with Graves' hyperthyroidism. Input material: peripheral blood or thyroid tissue (not recorded which). The CDR3 region has the sequence CASKGLEAFF. The DNA reads TGTGCCAGCAAAGGGTTAGAAGCTTTCTTT.